This T cell receptor beta chain was sequenced during a study of T-cell memory formation after mild COVID-19 (dated by TCRdb to about 2021). With respect to the entire study: TCR sequence clusters from the two donors were found to be largely donor specific. T-cell clones expanding and contracting after mild COVID-19 in two donors were tracked by longitudinal TCRalpha and TCRbeta repertoire sequencing. The cohort comprised two young, previously healthy adult volunteers, one female and one male. Results and caveats for the whole study, not just this receptor: Some responding clones were detected in pre-infection memory, suggesting pre-existing cross-reactive memory T cells joined the SARS-CoV-2 response. Contracting CD4+ clones appeared mostly in the CM and EM memory subsets, whereas CD8+ clones were enriched in EMRA. The study covered only a couple of mild cases, and larger cohorts including severe cases with pre-infection samples were considered necessary. Clones contracting from day 15 to 85 had balanced CD4/CD8 phenotypes, while a second wave expanding from day 15 to 37 was biased towards CD4+. SARS-CoV-2 specificity was not confirmed for the second-wave clones peaking on day 37.

This clonotype was found a few times. Its target antigen remains unknown. Base qualities are missing; no much larger clone stands one base away. This sample was sequenced with an Illumina NovaSeq 6000. TCRalpha and TCRbeta cDNA libraries were built by 5'RACE with constant-segment primers, adding sample barcodes and unique molecular identifiers. Trizol reagent was used to extract RNA from every sample. Libraries were amplified in two PCR steps, with a second sample barcode and Illumina TruSeq adapters added in the second step. Libraries were sequenced on an Illumina NovaSeq with 2 x 150 bp paired-end reads. In the source study's methods: The reads were demultiplexed and collapsed into UMI-guided consensus sequences using migec v1.2.7. With mixcr v2.1.11, UMI consensuses were aligned to TRA and TRB V and J templates and assembled into clonotypes. A clonotype was counted as expanded or contracted only if both edgeR and NoisET called the change significant, with noise models trained on biological replicates. For edgeR calls, the cutoffs were a false discovery rate-adjusted p below 0.01 and a log2 fold-change threshold of 1. As an exploratory analysis of dynamics, max-normalized trajectories of the 1000 most abundant clonotypes were examined with PCA combined with hierarchical clustering. Each responding clone was given a CD4 or CD8 phenotype based on the CD4+ and CD8+ repertoires, which had been sequenced separately. Using fastp trimming at Q25 and MiXCR clonotype assembly, TCRdb reanalyzed the public sequencing data and kept in-frame beta chains. Entries that share a CDR3 protein sequence are merged under the most common genes and DNA. Clone size and V and J calls follow TCRdb, not the original study. The sample table shows roughly 560,000 distinct CDR3 sequences, and 20% are seen once. In total, the top ten clones hold roughly an eighth of the sample.

Relative to germline, V is missing 2 bases and J is missing 5 bases, with 12 bases of the junction outside any gene match. The CDR3, cysteine through phenylalanine, is 17 amino acids long. Here the CDR3 DNA is all that survives: 51 bases in frame from base 1. Sequences MGHRA (CDR1) and YSYEKL (CDR2) are obtained from the germline V gene. PBMCs were isolated by Ficoll-Paque density gradient centrifugation. This clonotype originated in an adult woman who had mild COVID-19 (a few samples of this study predate the infection). The sample titles of this study are shuffled in the database, so cell type and time point are left out; the donor was told from shared clones. Sequencing was done on a sample of PBMCs or a T cell subset sorted from them (not recorded which). The rearranged chain carries TRBV4-1 and TRBJ2-5, and 9 junction bases match TRBD2. This receptor carries the CDR3 CASSQIRRGLAMETQYF. The sequenced DNA is TGCGCCAGCAGCCAAATCAGGAGGGGACTAGCTATGGAGACCCAGTACTTC.